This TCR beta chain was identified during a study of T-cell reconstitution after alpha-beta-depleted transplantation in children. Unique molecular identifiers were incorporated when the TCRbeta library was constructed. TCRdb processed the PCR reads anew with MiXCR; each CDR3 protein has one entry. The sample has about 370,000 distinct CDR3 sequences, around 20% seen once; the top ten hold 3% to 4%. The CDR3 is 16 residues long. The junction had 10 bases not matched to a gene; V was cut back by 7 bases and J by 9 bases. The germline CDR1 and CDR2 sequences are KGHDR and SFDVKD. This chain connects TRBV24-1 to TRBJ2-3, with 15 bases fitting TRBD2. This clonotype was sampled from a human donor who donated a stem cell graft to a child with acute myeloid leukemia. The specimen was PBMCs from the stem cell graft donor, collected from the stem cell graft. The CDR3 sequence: CATSSGLAGGRKTQYF. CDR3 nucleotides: TGTGCCACCAGCTCAGGACTAGCGGGAGGGCGGAAAACGCAGTATTTT.